This TCR beta chain originates from a study of regulatory T cells in long-lasting Graves disease. This clonotype was recorded many times. Through Arm-PCR of CDR3 regions and iRepertoire HTBI primers, TCR beta libraries were built. TCRdb re-analysed the multiplex PCR reads in MiXCR, keeping a single row per CDR3 protein. The data show a few hundred thousand distinct CDR3 sequences, with 13% seen just once and 8.5% to 10% held by the top ten. Described time point: newly diagnosed GD, antithyroid drugs for less than 3 months. Extracted PBMC RNA gave rise to the TCR library. V lost 5 bases to trimming and J lost 0 bases, with 12 bases between them. CDR1 is SGHRS and CDR2 is YFSETQ in the germline V gene. The length of the CDR3 is 15 residues. Another study also made use of these data, one on T cells in Graves' hyperthyroidism and ophthalmopathy.

V usage is TRBV5-1 and J usage is TRBJ2-1; D may be TRBD2 (6 bases). The receptor's source is a man aged 25 to 45 with Graves disease. The sequencing used peripheral blood mononuclear cells (PBMCs), collected at new diagnosis, from a patient treated with antithyroid drugs. CDR3 DNA sequence: TGCGCCAGCAGGCGGGATGGGGGCTCCTACAATGAGCAGTTCTTC. Translating gives CASRRDGGSYNEQFF.